Sequencing of this TCR beta chain was carried out in a study of T cell responses to AZD1222 COVID-19 vaccine. The germline gives CDR1 SGHTA, CDR2 FQGTGA. V was cut by 1 base and J by 8 bases, with 14 bases left in between. The CDR3 extends over 14 amino acids. Repertoires were generated with immunoSEQ multiplex PCR, while TCRdb's copy carries only in-frame clones and drops some. Found here are 100,000 to 130,000 clones, around 90% of them singletons; the top ten hold about 6.6%. The sequences come from peripheral blood, collected on day 0 of AZD1222 vaccination. The TCR was taken from an adult in good health. J is TRBJ1-1 and V is TRBV7-3; D might be TRBD1 (5 bases). The CDR3 is CASSLKGVSHEAFF. CDR3 in DNA: TGTGCCAGCAGCTTAAAAGGGGTCTCCCACGAAGCTTTCTTT.